Listed here are 27 T cell receptor beta chains from one sample, sequenced in a study of CD8 T cells in ankylosing spondylitis. Study conclusions and caveats: One TCR beta motif, made up of eight highly homologous variants, appeared characteristic of ankylosing spondylitis blood.

Their antigens remain unidentified. Via MiXCR, TCRdb re-called the 5' RACE reads, giving one row per CDR3 protein. The table shows hundreds of thousands of distinct CDR3 sequences, with roughly a quarter occurring only once. The sample comprised blood, either unsorted or a sorted T cell fraction (not recorded which). These receptors all stem from a male donor with ankylosing spondylitis.

This clonotype was counted between two and nine times. The chain's CDR3 is CASSSTGRSTEAFF. The CDR3 DNA is TGTGCCAGCAGCTCGACGGGACGGTCGACTGAAGCTTTCTTT. This chain connects TRBV6-1 to TRBJ1-1; maybe TRBD1 (5 bases). Germline V gene lookup returns CDR1 MNHNS and CDR2 SASEGT. The germline V and J ends were trimmed by 6 bases and 5 bases, with 16 bases remaining between them. CDR3 length: 14 amino acids.

The gene calls are TRBV6-2 or TRBV6-3 and TRBJ2-2; unclear D gene. The CDR3 is 15 residues long. V was shortened by 2 bases and J by 4 bases, with 11 bases between the two germline ends. The germline gives CDR1 MNHEY, CDR2 SVGEGT. In DNA, the CDR3 is TGTGCCAGCAGTTACGGCCCCCGAATCACCGGGGAGCTGTTTTTT. Its translation: CASSYGPRITGELFF.

This clonotype occurred a few times. The rearrangement uses TRBV12-3 or TRBV12-4 and TRBJ2-3; D remains ambiguous. With 5 bases removed from V and 0 bases from J, the gap between germline ends came to 12 bases. There are 15 residues in the CDR3. The CDR3 bases are TGTGCCAGCAGTCCGTTCCGGGTGAGCACAGATACGCAGTATTTT. This gives the protein CASSPFRVSTDTQYF.

A few counts support this clonotype. The chain uses TRBV20-1 and TRBJ2-1; 11 nucleotides agree with TRBD2. This CDR3 region has 17 residues. With 5 bases clipped from V and 1 base from J, the junction kept 10 bases outside the gene matches. Germline CDR1 and CDR2: DFQATT and SNEGSKA (reference sequence). CDR3 loop: CSAGSGRARVSYNEQFF. CDR3 sequence (DNA): TGCAGTGCTGGTAGCGGGAGGGCCCGTGTATCCTACAATGAGCAGTTCTTC.

The chain is built from TRBV12-3 or TRBV12-4 and TRBJ2-2; TRBD2 aligns across 8 bases. The CDR3 runs to 16 residues. V was pared by 1 base and J by 0 bases, with 1 base of the junction left unmatched. CDR3 nucleotides: TGTGCCAGCAGTTTAGGGCGGGGGGCGAACACCGGGGAGCTGTTTTTT. Its protein product is CASSLGRGANTGELFF.

V and J are TRBV6-2 or TRBV6-3 and TRBJ1-1; D is unresolved. CDR1 MNHEY and CDR2 SVGEGT come from the germline V gene. The CDR3 sequence is 15 residues long. Deletions cut 3 bases from V and 0 bases from J, with 11 bases between. The CDR3 sequence is CASSYWGAMNTEAFF. DNA for the CDR3: TGTGCCAGCAGTTATTGGGGAGCCATGAACACTGAAGCTTTCTTT.

This clonotype was counted between two and nine times. The chain uses TRBV11-2 and TRBJ1-2; 9 positions match TRBD1. V trimming: 5 bases; J trimming: 6 bases; junction bases outside the gene matches: 4. Germline-derived CDR1 and CDR2 are SGHAT and FQNNGV. This CDR3 comprises 13 residues. CDR3 nucleotide sequence: TGTGCCAGCAGCCGGACAGGGGCGGATGGCTACACCTTC. It specifies CASSRTGADGYTF. The complete variable domain, with remaining parts taken from reference TRBV11-2 and TRBJ1-2, reads EAGVAQSPRYKIIEKRQSVAFWCNPISGHATLYWYQQILGQGPKLLIQFQNNGVVDDSQLPKDRFSAERLKGVDSTLKIQPAKLEDSAVYLCASSRTGADGYTFGSGTRLTVV.

The rearrangement uses TRBV20-1 and TRBJ1-5; D might be TRBD1 (5 bases). Germline V CDR1 and CDR2: DFQATT, SNEGSKA (reference sequence). V was clipped by 6 bases and J by 2 bases, with 17 bases between them. CDR3 length: 15 residues. The CDR3, as DNA: TGCAGTGCGGTGTTAGGGGCGAATCGCAATCAGCCCCAGCATTTT. Protein sequence: CSAVLGANRNQPQHF.

There are a few counts of this clonotype. V is TRBV18 and J is TRBJ1-1; the match to TRBD1 covers 8 bases. This CDR3 is 16 amino acids long. Trimming took 5 bases from V and 4 from J; bases not matched to a gene: 12. In germline, CDR1 is KGHSH, CDR2 LQKENI. This CDR3 reads CASSTTRTGKGTEAFF. The CDR3 region has the DNA TGTGCCAGCTCAACTACTAGGACAGGGAAAGGCACTGAAGCTTTCTTT.

This clonotype appeared a few times. The chain employs TRBV19 and TRBJ2-1, with D perhaps matching TRBD2 (6 bases). This CDR3 contains 12 residues. Germline V lookup: CDR1 LNHDA, CDR2 SQIVND (reference sequence). Trimming removed 3 bases at V and 15 bases at J, with 15 bases between. CDR3 sequence (DNA): TGTGCCAGTAGTATCGCGGGACCTAGGCTGTTCTTC. This sequence encodes CASSIAGPRLFF.

As concerns this clonotype: This CDR3 fails to terminate in the conserved phenylalanine or tryptophan, so it likely reflects a read error. This sequence joins TRBV2 and TRBJ2-7; 9 nucleotides align to TRBD1. The V segment lost 8 bases and the J segment 6 bases; nucleotides outside the gene matches: 11. This CDR3 spans 14 amino acids. Per germline, CDR1 SNHLY and CDR2 FYNNEI. CDR3 sequence reads: CASRPGQGVSEQYL. The DNA for the CDR3 is TGTGCCAGCCGTCCGGGACAGGGCGTTTCCGAGCAGTACTTA.

This rearrangement joins TRBV29-1 to TRBJ1-1; 11 bases line up with TRBD1. Germline-derived CDR1 and CDR2 are SQVTM and ANQGSEA. J was trimmed by 6 bases and V by 2 bases; bases with no gene match: 8. The CDR3 is made up of 15 amino acids. This CDR3 reads CSVEKDRGLRSEAFF. CDR3 nucleotide sequence: TGCAGCGTTGAAAAGGACAGGGGGCTCCGGTCTGAAGCTTTCTTT.

V gene TRBV12-3 or TRBV12-4 combines with J gene TRBJ2-1, with TRBD2 identical over 13 bases. The CDR3 extends over 17 amino acids. V lost 5 bases to trimming and J lost 4 bases; unmatched junction nucleotides: 8. Here the CDR3 DNA reads TGTGCCAGCAGTAGACTAGCGGGAGGCTGGGGGTACAATGAGCAGTTCTTC. Translating gives CASSRLAGGWGYNEQFF.

This clonotype was detected many times. The chain couples TRBV29-1 to TRBJ2-2, with D possibly matching TRBD2 (6 bases). Germline lookup yields CDR1 SQVTM and CDR2 ANQGSEA. The CDR3 consists of 13 residues. The V and J ends lost 4 bases and 7 bases respectively, with 13 bases between them. DNA for the CDR3: TGCAGCGTTGGTCGGGGGACGGACGGGGAGCTGTTTTTT. Amino acid sequence: CSVGRGTDGELFF.

This clonotype has just a few counts. The chain employs TRBV6-1 and TRBJ1-5; a possible D gene is TRBD1 (5 bases). The CDR3 contains 17 residues. Per germline, CDR1 MNHNS and CDR2 SASEGT. The V end was cut by 1 base, the J end by 0 bases, with 13 bases between. Written as DNA, the CDR3 is TGTGCCAGCAGTGAAGGAAAGGGGTACTATAGCAATCAGCCCCAGCATTTT. Protein: CASSEGKGYYSNQPQHF.

The chain employs TRBV7-8 and TRBJ1-5, with a weak D call TRBD1 (6 bases). V was pared by 2 bases and J by 6 bases, with 14 bases between. The CDR3 consists of 15 residues. The V gene's germline CDR1 is SGHVS and CDR2 FQNEAQ. CDR3 sequence reads: CASSLTFIGGQPQHF. The CDR3 DNA sequence: TGTGCCAGCAGCTTAACATTTATAGGGGGTCAGCCCCAGCATTTT. Full variable domain (missing parts from reference TRBV7-8 and TRBJ1-5): GAGVSQSPRYKVAKRGQDVALRCDPISGHVSLFWYQQALGQGPEFLTYFQNEAQLDKSGLPSDRFFAERPEGSVSTLKIQRTQQEDSAVYLCASSLTFIGGQPQHFGDGTRLSIL.

This clonotype was counted a few times. The genes are TRBV14 and TRBJ2-1; D is undetermined. The V end was cut by 4 bases, the J end by 9 bases, with 16 bases between. The germline gives CDR1 SGHDN, CDR2 FVKESK. The CDR3 has 14 amino acids. The CDR3 spells CASSLPGFTREQFF. The CDR3 bases are TGTGCCAGCAGCCTCCCCGGATTTACCCGTGAGCAGTTCTTC.

This clonotype was recorded at least ten times. This chain joins TRBV10-3 and TRBJ2-5; possible D gene TRBD2, 6 bases. With 0 bases removed from V and 2 bases from J, the gap between germline ends came to 16 bases. From germline, CDR1 is ENHRY and CDR2 SYGVKD. The CDR3 sequence is 17 residues long. The CDR3 region is CAISESTGSTSQETQYF. Written as DNA, the CDR3 is TGTGCCATCAGTGAGTCGACCGGGAGCACCTCACAAGAGACCCAGTACTTC.

The sample holds a few counts of this clonotype. V usage is TRBV24-1 and J usage is TRBJ2-7; no clear D gene. CDR1 KGHDR and CDR2 SFDVKD come from the germline V gene. There are 12 residues in the CDR3. The ends were cut back, 9 bases at V and 10 bases at J, with 18 bases in the middle. The chain's CDR3 is CATGDTRFVQYF. The CDR3 DNA sequence: TGTGCCACCGGCGACACCCGCTTCGTCCAGTACTTC.

The table lists this clonotype with a few counts. This chain links TRBV10-3 with TRBJ2-2; perhaps TRBD2 as D (6 bases). Trimming left V 10 bases short and J 7 bases short, with 16 bases between. The length of the CDR3 is 13 residues. CDR1 ENHRY and CDR2 SYGVKD come from the germline V gene. The CDR3, as DNA: TGTGCCACCACAGGAGGGCAGGGCGGGGAGCTGTTTTTT. Translating it yields CATTGGQGGELFF.

The sample holds a few counts of this clonotype. The junction differs from germline at one of its ends, possibly a read error. The gene calls are TRBV5-1 and TRBJ1-1; D not certain. The germline CDR1 and CDR2 sequences are SGHRS and YFSETQ. The CDR3 sequence is 14 residues long. This CDR3 reads CASSLSGMNTEAFF. Written as DNA, the CDR3 is TGTGCCAGCAGTTTATCGGGTATGAACACTGAAGCTTTCTTT.

The chain recombines TRBV20-1 with TRBJ2-1; TRBD1 or TRBD2 may be the D gene (5 bases each). The CDR3 runs to 14 residues. Between the trimmed V and J ends, which lost 4 bases and 6 bases, there was a span of 16 bases. Germline V gene data show CDR1 as DFQATT and CDR2 as SNEGSKA (reference sequence). CDR3: CSATYRGPGNEQFF. The CDR3, as DNA: TGCAGTGCTACGTATAGGGGACCTGGCAATGAGCAGTTCTTC.

The chain couples TRBV11-2 to TRBJ2-3, with 11 bases that match TRBD2. Trimming cost V 1 base and J 1 base; bases outside gene matches: 4. The CDR3 is 17 amino acids. Per the germline V gene, CDR1 is SGHAT and CDR2 is FQNNGV. The CDR3 loop reads CASSLGLAGWGTDTQYF. The CDR3 DNA sequence: TGTGCCAGCAGCTTAGGACTAGCGGGATGGGGCACAGATACGCAGTATTTT.

This clonotype showed up just a few times. The chain carries TRBV24-1 and TRBJ1-2; D unresolved. This CDR3 is 12 amino acids long. V was shortened by 3 bases and J by 8 bases, with 9 bases between the two germline ends. The V gene's germline CDR1 is KGHDR and CDR2 SFDVKD. CDR3: CATSDPSRGYTF. The CDR3, as DNA: TGTGCCACCAGTGATCCATCAAGGGGCTACACCTTC.

The genes are TRBV6-1 and TRBJ2-2; D possibly corresponds to TRBD2 (6 bases). CDR1 is MNHNS and CDR2 is SASEGT in the germline V gene. There are 15 residues in the CDR3. V lost 7 bases, J lost 7 bases, and 19 bases lay in between. This CDR3 is CASNLAPPGSGELFF. CDR3 nucleotide sequence: TGTGCCAGCAATCTAGCGCCCCCGGGGAGCGGGGAGCTGTTTTTT.

The chain couples TRBV20-1 to TRBJ2-3; unclear D gene. The V gene lost 0 bases and the J gene lost 3 bases, with 13 bases spanning the gap. The CDR3 sequence is 15 residues long. CDR1 and CDR2 from the germline V gene are DFQATT and SNEGSKA (reference sequence). The CDR3 region is CSARDPGEVTDTQYF. The DNA for the CDR3 is TGCAGTGCTAGAGATCCTGGCGAAGTAACAGATACGCAGTATTTT.

This sequence joins TRBV11-2 and TRBJ1-4, with D hard to call. Germline loops: CDR1 SGHAT, CDR2 FQNNGV. Trimming left V 3 bases short and J 5 bases short, with 16 bases between. The CDR3 sequence is 16 residues long. CDR3 residues: CASSLGGAISNEKLFF. CDR3 nucleotide sequence: TGTGCCAGCAGCTTGGGAGGAGCCATCTCCAATGAAAAACTGTTTTTT. The full variable domain, completed using reference TRBV11-2 and TRBJ1-4, is EAGVAQSPRYKIIEKRQSVAFWCNPISGHATLYWYQQILGQGPKLLIQFQNNGVVDDSQLPKDRFSAERLKGVDSTLKIQPAKLEDSAVYLCASSLGGAISNEKLFFGSGTQLSVL.